The rows below give T cell receptor beta chains drawn from one sample of a study of T cells in Graves' hyperthyroidism and ophthalmopathy. MiXCR, run by TCRdb on the multiplex PCR reads, gives a single entry per CDR3 protein. Of about 350,000 distinct CDR3 sequences listed, approximately 14% are singletons. The sequenced sample was blood. These receptor sequences come from a woman between 25 and 40 years old with Graves' hyperthyroidism. Each CDR3 is given without its conserved first and last residue. Clone size is shown for a subset of rows, as once, few, many or a class of expanded clone.

v_gene,j_gene,abundance,CDR3aa
TRBV20-1,TRBJ2-1,many,SAKVGLGYNEQF
TRBV24-1,TRBJ2-7,NA,ATGHRDEQY
TRBV28,TRBJ2-3,many,ASSSPTTDTQY
TRBV7-6,TRBJ2-3,few,ASSHRLAGVADTQY
TRBV28,TRBJ2-1,many,ASGTGGYNEQF
TRBV4-1,TRBJ1-1,NA,ASSQMAKLNTEAF
TRBV7-6,TRBJ2-3,NA,ASSSHNGGGADTQY
TRBV15,TRBJ2-6,few,ATTDNRISGANVLT
TRBV11-2,TRBJ2-3,many,ASSLASGSSTDTQY
TRBV20-1,TRBJ2-7,few,SASEPGTSLSQQY
TRBV5-1,TRBJ1-1,NA,ASSSTRGGEGWNTEAF
TRBV20-1,TRBJ1-2,NA,SARTGGNYGYT
TRBV2,TRBJ2-7,many,ASMEDRGRYEQY
TRBV6-2/TRBV6-3,TRBJ2-1,few,ASADNEQF
TRBV5-6,TRBJ2-7,many,ASSFQQGTSYEQY
TRBV9,TRBJ1-2,many,ASSVGTGGVIGGYT
TRBV3-1,TRBJ2-2,many,ASTKDFRTGELF
TRBV6-2/TRBV6-3,TRBJ2-1,many,ASSGTAESYNEQF
TRBV28,TRBJ2-2,many,ASSSSGTGVIGELF
TRBV27,TRBJ2-6,NA,ASMWKSGANVLT
TRBV20-1,TRBJ1-1,few,SAGDTGQGGTEAF
TRBV20-1,TRBJ2-1,many,SASSLAGSNEQF